The T cell receptor beta chain described here comes from a study of Tregs in tolerant kidney transplant recipients. Study outcomes and limitations: Antigen-driven expansion was suggested because donor-specific Tregs expanded more than all Tregs in tolerant patients.

The CDR3 length is 12 residues. J was trimmed by 4 bases and V by 5 bases; bases with no gene match: 2. With regard to this clone: Its antigen is not known. The read falls 3 residues short of the CDR3 end, and the missing part is taken from the germline J gene.

Clones were sequenced by immunoSEQ multiplex PCR, and TCRdb holds only the in-frame ones, with some missing. Seen in this sample are some 29,000 clones; the ten most common clones hold less than 2%. Recipients received nonmyeloablative bone marrow transplants from related graft donors, with transient mixed chimerism. The clonotype was recovered from a human patient who received a combined kidney and bone marrow transplant. T cells may partly derive from the graft donor. This rearrangement joins TRBV12-3 or TRBV12-4 to TRBJ2-7; TRBD1 agrees at 7 bases. This material consisted of CD4+ T cells from blood (PBMCs), taken 24 months after the transplant. The DNA read from the CDR3 is TGTGCCAGCAGTCAACAGGGGTACGAG. As protein: CASSQQGYE. The complete CDR3 reads CASSQQGYEQYF.